Reported below is one TCR beta chain. This entry is derived from a study of blood T cell repertoires in COVID-19. Overall study: Whether acute or convalescent, the COVID-19 samples came from the United States, Italy and Spain. PBMCs, B-cell-depleted T cells, or T cells provided the cDNA or gDNA that made up the material.

In the study's own analysis: Researchers report that nucleated cell counts were estimated from reference gene primer amplification. Assay: immunoSEQ multiplex PCR; the TCRdb copy retains only in-frame clones and omits some. V and J calls and clone size follow that table, whereas D and trimming were derived from the DNA. The profile shows under 350,000 clones, 83% of them singletons. The CDR3 loop spans 13 amino acids. V lost 7 bases, J lost 0 bases, and 8 bases lay in between. Germline V gene lookup returns CDR1 MNHEY and CDR2 SVGAGI. The genes are TRBV6-5 and TRBJ2-3; possibly TRBD2 for D (6 bases). Sequencing input: peripheral blood. The TCR sequence derives from a woman aged 45-60 years who had recovered from COVID-19. CDR3 region: CASTGTSTDTQYF. The CDR3 DNA is TGTGCCAGCACCGGGACTAGCACAGATACGCAGTATTTT.